This T cell receptor beta chain was identified in a study of cytomegalovirus exposure and HLA in healthy donors. Whole-study results and caveats: Using the classifier, cytomegalovirus status was reportedly diagnosed with high specificity and sensitivity.

To note about this clone: Its specificity is not known.

The PCR had 60 Vbeta and 13 Jbeta primers. Some clones are missing from TCRdb's copy, which holds only in-frame ones; the method was immunoSEQ multiplex PCR. The data hold 90,000 to 150,000 clones, with around three quarters observed a single time. Germline V gives CDR1 SGHVS, CDR2 FQNEAQ. This CDR3 is built from 16 residues. V lost 5 bases and J lost 4; bases outside the gene matches: 8. This donor's file did not include a recorded CMV serostatus. The V gene is TRBV7-8, the J gene TRBJ2-2; 9 bases align to TRBD2. The sample consisted of PBMCs. The TCR was taken from a human donor in good health. The CDR3 is CASSPQVTSGTGELFF. CDR3 nucleotides: TGTGCCAGCAGCCCCCAAGTGACTAGCGGCACCGGGGAGCTGTTTTTT.